The present TCR beta chain was sequenced within a study of shared clonotypes between healthy human individuals. The CDR3 is made up of 14 amino acids. V was clipped by 4 bases and J by 6 bases, with 13 bases between them. Looked up from germline, CDR1 is SGHNT and CDR2 is YYREEE (reference sequence). Data came from immunoSEQ multiplex PCR; TCRdb stores just in-frame clones and leaves some out. This table has more than 2 million clones, approximately 95% appearing once. Naive CD8 cells were CD45RO-negative, positively selected for CCR7, excluding terminally differentiated effector memory CD45RA+ cells.

Material for sequencing was naive CD8+ T cells sorted from blood. The receptor comes from a man between 18 and 29 years old in good health. The chain carries TRBV5-4 and TRBJ1-4, with D hard to call. The chain's CDR3 is CASSAYGSHEKLFF. As DNA, the CDR3 is TGTGCCAGCAGCGCGTATGGTTCCCATGAAAAACTGTTTTTT.